Following are 11 T cell receptor beta chains from one sample sequenced in a study of blood T cell repertoires in COVID-19. Only in-frame clones appear in the TCRdb table, and some are missing; sequencing was by immunoSEQ multiplex PCR. The data contain 150,000 to 250,000 clones, just under 85% of them singletons. Sequencing was done on a sample of peripheral blood. These receptors came from a human donor with acute or convalescent COVID-19. The donor label of this sample is uncertain.

The chain couples TRBV5-1 to TRBJ2-3; weak D call: TRBD1 (6 bases). Germline loops: CDR1 SGHRS, CDR2 YFSETQ. This CDR3 has 14 amino acids. Trimming removed 7 bases at V and 3 bases at J, with 15 bases between. Here the CDR3 DNA reads TGCGCCAGCGGGGTGGGGGCGCGGACAGATACGCAGTATTTT. Translated, it gives CASGVGARTDTQYF. Full variable domain (rest looked up from reference TRBV5-1 and TRBJ2-3): KAGVTQTPRYLIKTRGQQVTLSCSPISGHRSVSWYQQTPGQGLQFLFEYFSETQRNKGNFPGRFSGRQFSNSRSEMNVSTLELGDSALYLCASGVGARTDTQYFGPGTRLTVL.

The chain couples TRBV7-9 to TRBJ2-5; possible D gene TRBD1, 6 bases. The CDR3 totals 14 residues. CDR1 is SEHNR and CDR2 is FQNEAQ in the germline V gene (reference sequence). Trimming took off 6 bases at V and 3 bases at J, with 14 bases between the two ends. The CDR3 sequence: CASRRNSGEETQYF. CDR3 sequence (DNA): TGTGCCAGCAGACGTAATTCAGGGGAAGAGACCCAGTACTTC.

The CDR3 loop is CASSLAGLVQETQYF. CDR3 sequence (DNA): TGTGCCAGCAGCTTAGCGGGACTAGTTCAAGAGACCCAGTACTTC. V is TRBV7-9 and J is TRBJ2-5; the match to TRBD2 covers 8 bases. This CDR3 has 15 residues. Germline CDR1 reads SEHNR; CDR2 reads FQNEAQ (reference sequence). V shed 0 bases and J 2 bases; nucleotides not matched to a gene: 2. Variable domain in full (rest from reference TRBV7-9 and TRBJ2-5): DTGVSQNPRHKITKRGQNVTFRCDPISEHNRLYWYRQTLGQGPEFLTYFQNEAQLEKSRLLSDRFSAERPKGSFSTLEIQRTEQGDSAMYLCASSLAGLVQETQYFGPGTRLLVL.

This clone turned up a few times. V and J are TRBV11-1 and TRBJ1-5; unclear D gene. Trimming cost V 3 bases and J 6 bases, with 9 bases left between them. From germline, CDR1 is SGHAT and CDR2 FQDESV (reference sequence). The CDR3 loop spans 13 amino acids. CDR3 in DNA: TGTGCCAGCAGCTTCGGTACCGGTCAGCCCCAGCATTTT. Its translation is CASSFGTGQPQHF.

The rearrangement uses TRBV24-1 and TRBJ1-5; TRBD1 matches at 10 bases. This CDR3 contains 17 residues. V dropped 2 bases and J dropped 7; count of bases not matched to a gene: 10. CDR1 and CDR2 (germline): KGHDR, SFDVKD. Here the CDR3 DNA reads TGTGCCACCAGTGATTCCGCCGGGACAGGGGTCTCACAGCCCCAGCATTTT. It codes for CATSDSAGTGVSQPQHF.

The chain combines TRBV24-1 with TRBJ2-1; 12 nucleotides match TRBD1. After removal of 10 bases from V and 7 bases from J, the junction contained 4 bases not matched to a gene. Germline V gene lookup returns CDR1 KGHDR and CDR2 SFDVKD. The CDR3 runs 13 residues. The CDR3 reads CATRGQGANEQFF. CDR3 DNA: TGTGCCACGAGGGGACAGGGGGCTAATGAGCAGTTCTTC.

CDR3 protein: CASRDSGTGGRALHF. The CDR3 region has the DNA TGTGCCAGCAGAGACTCCGGGACAGGGGGCAGGGCCCTCCACTTT. The rearrangement links TRBV27 to TRBJ1-6; 12 positions agree with TRBD1. CDR3 length equals 15 residues. J gave up 14 bases and V 6 bases, and 11 bases lay outside the gene matches. Germline lookup yields CDR1 MNHEY and CDR2 SMNVEV (reference sequence).

The chain carries TRBV2 and TRBJ2-7, with TRBD1 matching over 9 bases. Germline V CDR1 and CDR2: SNHLY, FYNNEI. The J segment lost 6 bases and the V segment lost 5 bases, leaving 8 bases of the junction unmatched. The CDR3 is made up of 14 amino acids. CDR3 amino acids: CASSLTGGRSEQYF. CDR3 nucleotides: TGTGCCAGCAGTCTAACAGGGGGCCGGAGCGAGCAGTACTTC.

The V and J genes are TRBV7-2 and TRBJ2-5, with D maybe TRBD2 (6 bases). The CDR3 contains 15 residues. Germline lookup yields CDR1 SGHTA and CDR2 FQGNSA. V was clipped by 1 base and J by 4 bases, with 13 bases between them. CDR3 region: CASSLGAKEGETQYF. DNA for the CDR3: TGTGCCAGCAGCTTAGGGGCCAAGGAGGGAGAGACCCAGTACTTC.

This sequence joins TRBV5-1 and TRBJ2-1; TRBD2 aligns across 12 bases. The CDR3 has 16 residues. Unmatched junction bases numbered 7, after V lost 2 bases and J lost 7 bases. In germline, CDR1 is SGHRS, CDR2 YFSETQ. This CDR3 is CASSFLGGTSGNEQFF. The CDR3, as DNA: TGCGCCAGCAGCTTTCTAGGAGGGACTAGCGGGAATGAGCAGTTCTTC.

This chain uses TRBV5-1 with TRBJ1-1; D might be TRBD1 (6 bases). Trimming pared 4 bases from V and 1 base from J, leaving 17 bases between. The CDR3 spans 16 residues. The germline CDR1 and CDR2 sequences are SGHRS and YFSETQ. The CDR3 DNA reads TGCGCCAGCAGCACGGGACAAGACCAATCGAACACTGAAGCTTTCTTT. Translated, it gives CASSTGQDQSNTEAFF.